These 17 T cell receptor beta chains share one sample of origin, sequenced in a study of T-cell reconstitution after alpha-beta-depleted transplantation in children. As it was prepared, the TCRbeta library received unique molecular identifiers. TCRdb called the PCR reads again in MiXCR, with one record for every CDR3 protein. The sample comprises roughly 400,000 distinct CDR3 sequences, roughly 20% of which are singletons, and about 3.8% rests with the top ten. The sample in question was PBMCs from the stem cell graft donor, obtained from the stem cell graft. The receptor source for this set is a human donor who donated a stem cell graft to a child with acute myeloid leukemia.

J is TRBJ2-3 and V is TRBV27; either TRBD1 or TRBD2 may fit D (5 bases each). Trimming shortened V by 6 bases and J by 0 bases, and 10 bases separated the two germline ends. CDR3 length equals 14 residues. The germline V gene encodes CDR1 MNHEY and CDR2 SMNVEV (reference sequence). The CDR3, as DNA: TGTGCCAGCAGATACGGGACGAGCACAGATACGCAGTATTTT. Its protein is CASRYGTSTDTQYF.

There are a few counts of this clonotype. This chain joins TRBV6-1 and TRBJ2-7, with a tentative D call TRBD1 (5 bases). The CDR3 is 14 residues long. Germline V lookup: CDR1 MNHNS, CDR2 SASEGT. The V and J ends lost 7 bases and 2 bases respectively, with 15 bases between them. The CDR3 spells CASTRRQTTYEQYF. The CDR3 DNA reads as TGTGCCAGCACCAGACGACAGACAACCTACGAGCAGTACTTC.

The V and J genes are TRBV5-8 and TRBJ2-3, with 11 bases matching TRBD2. Germline V lookup: CDR1 SGHTS, CDR2 YDEGEE. V shed 2 bases and J 4 bases; nucleotides not matched to a gene: 3. The CDR3 consists of 15 residues. The CDR3 protein is CASSFTSGSSDTQYF. The CDR3 DNA follows: TGTGCCAGCAGCTTCACTAGCGGGAGCTCAGATACGCAGTATTTT.

There are many counts of this clonotype. The chain recombines TRBV29-1 with TRBJ2-7; D may be TRBD1 (5 bases). CDR3 length: 12 residues. Deletions cut 4 bases from V and 1 base from J, with 8 bases between. The germline CDR1 and CDR2 sequences are SQVTM and ANQGSEA. The CDR3, as DNA: TGCAGCGTTGGTCAGGGATCCTACGAGCAGTACTTC. Encoded protein: CSVGQGSYEQYF.

As concerns this clonotype: One junction end does not reproduce the germline sequence, and a read error may be involved. J is TRBJ2-1 and V is TRBV20-1; possibly TRBD2 for D (5 bases). The germline gives CDR1 DFQATT, CDR2 SNEGSKA (reference sequence). The CDR3 extends over 17 amino acids. The CDR3 loop is CCARSPSGYSSYNEQFF. The CDR3 nucleotides are TGCTGTGCTAGATCCCCCAGCGGATACAGCTCCTACAATGAGCAGTTCTTC.

The J gene is TRBJ2-1, the V gene TRBV3-1; perhaps TRBD1 as D (6 bases). The CDR3 loop spans 15 amino acids. Germline V CDR1 and CDR2: LGHDT, YNNKEL (reference sequence). V shed 4 bases and J shed 10 bases, with 20 bases lying between them. The DNA of the CDR3 is TGTGCCAGCAGCCCCGTCAGGGCCCCACAGGGCGAGCAGTTCTTC. Encoded protein: CASSPVRAPQGEQFF.

This clonotype was observed a few times. This sequence joins TRBV15 and TRBJ2-1; 10 bases are shared with TRBD2. J gave up 5 bases and V 5 bases, and 12 bases lay outside the gene matches. The CDR3 covers 17 residues. Germline CDR1 and CDR2: LNHNV and YYDKDF (reference sequence). CDR3 sequence (DNA): TGTGCCACCAGCCGCAAAAGGACTAGCGGACTGAACAATGAGCAGTTCTTC. Translating gives CATSRKRTSGLNNEQFF.

This clonotype occurred a few times. CDR3 amino acids: CASSYVYTSTDTQYF. The CDR3 nucleotides read TGTGCCAGCAGTTACGTCTATACTAGCACAGATACGCAGTATTTT. This sequence joins TRBV6-5 and TRBJ2-3; D is unresolved. V was clipped by 2 bases and J by 0 bases, with 9 bases between them. CDR3 length: 15 amino acids. Germline CDR1 is MNHEY and CDR2 is SVGAGI.

This clonotype occurred many times. V is TRBV20-1 and J is TRBJ2-1; D not certain. Deletions cut 2 bases from V and 0 bases from J, with 5 bases between. Germline CDR1 DFQATT, CDR2 SNEGSKA (reference sequence). This CDR3 is 13 amino acids long. CDR3 nucleotide sequence: TGCAGTGCTAGAAGGAGCTCCTACAATGAGCAGTTCTTC. Amino acid sequence: CSARRSSYNEQFF.

This clonotype was seen a few times. The rearrangement uses TRBV6-5 and TRBJ1-1; a possible D gene is TRBD1 (5 bases). The germline V gene encodes CDR1 MNHEY and CDR2 SVGAGI. This CDR3 has 15 residues. V was shortened by 4 bases and J by 0 bases, with 12 bases between the two germline ends. CDR3: CASSWGNQMNTEAFF. DNA of the CDR3: TGTGCCAGCAGTTGGGGGAACCAAATGAACACTGAAGCTTTCTTT.

This clonotype has ten or more counts. CDR3 nucleotides: TGCAGCGTTGTCCCTGATGGGGGGGCTCTCTACAATGAGCAGTTCTTC. Its protein product is CSVVPDGGALYNEQFF. The V and J genes are TRBV29-1 and TRBJ2-1; perhaps TRBD2 as D (7 bases). V was clipped by 4 bases and J by 3 bases, with 19 bases between them. Germline V gives CDR1 SQVTM, CDR2 ANQGSEA. This CDR3 has 16 amino acids.

This clonotype was seen more than once but under ten times. The chain combines TRBV6-2 or TRBV6-3 with TRBJ2-1; 13 bases are a match to TRBD2. The V segment lost 2 bases and the J segment 8 bases; nucleotides outside the gene matches: 3. The CDR3 sequence is 15 residues long. Looked up from germline, CDR1 is MNHEY and CDR2 is SVGEGT. The CDR3 DNA is TGTGCCAGCAGTTACAGACTAGCGGGAGGCTATGAGCAGTTCTTC. Translation gives CASSYRLAGGYEQFF.

The V gene is TRBV15, the J gene TRBJ2-2, with TRBD1 matching 11 bases. The V and J ends lost 2 bases and 6 bases, in that order; junction bases with no gene match: 5. This CDR3 is 16 amino acids long. Germline V lookup: CDR1 LNHNV, CDR2 YYDKDF (reference sequence). This CDR3 reads CATSRYTGQGAGELFF. The DNA for the CDR3 is TGTGCCACCAGCAGATATACGGGACAGGGGGCCGGGGAGCTGTTTTTT.

This clonotype was observed a few times. The chain couples TRBV15 to TRBJ2-7; no definite D call. Between the trimmed V and J ends, which lost 0 bases and 0 bases, there was a span of 9 bases. Germline assignment: CDR1 LNHNV and CDR2 YYDKDF (reference sequence). The CDR3 is 15 amino acids. CDR3 nucleotide sequence: TGTGCCACCAGCAGAGATACCCCTGGCTCCTACGAGCAGTACTTC. Translated, it gives CATSRDTPGSYEQYF.

This clonotype was counted a few times. The rearrangement links TRBV28 to TRBJ2-7, with 10 bases lining up with TRBD2. CDR3 length: 16 amino acids. After removal of 7 bases from V and 3 bases from J, the junction contained 12 bases not matched to a gene. From germline, CDR1 is MDHEN and CDR2 SYDVKM. The CDR3 DNA follows: TGTGCCAGCACGGGGGGCGATGGACTAGCGGACTACGAGCAGTACTTC. Encoded protein: CASTGGDGLADYEQYF. Drawing the rest from reference TRBV28 and TRBJ2-7, the complete variable domain is DVKVTQSSRYLVKRTGEKVFLECVQDMDHENMFWYRQDPGLGLRLIYFSYDVKMKEKGDIPEGYSVSREKKERFSLILESASTNQTSMYLCASTGGDGLADYEQYFGPGTRLTVT.

This clonotype appeared many times. The genes are TRBV28 and TRBJ2-1; TRBD2 might be the D (8 bases). Trimming took off 3 bases at V and 6 bases at J, with 18 bases between the two ends. CDR3 length: 16 amino acids. Per the germline V gene, CDR1 is MDHEN and CDR2 is SYDVKM. This CDR3 reads CASSFRGLAGFNEQFF. CDR3 nucleotides: TGTGCCAGCAGTTTTAGGGGGCTAGCGGGTTTCAATGAGCAGTTCTTC.

The V gene is TRBV3-1, the J gene TRBJ2-2; TRBD1 is a possible D gene (6 bases). Germline lookup yields CDR1 LGHDT and CDR2 YNNKEL (reference sequence). V dropped 1 base and J dropped 8 bases, with 14 bases sitting between them. The CDR3 is 15 amino acids. The CDR3 sequence is CASSQVRGGSGELFF. Written as DNA, the CDR3 is TGTGCCAGCAGCCAAGTCCGTGGGGGCTCGGGGGAGCTGTTTTTT.